Detailed here is one TCR beta chain. The antigen is unknown. Distinct nucleotide sequences in the sample also encode this CDR3. The data originate from a study of somatic mutations in cytotoxic T cells in rheumatoid arthritis. Whole-study results and caveats: Researchers did not know the antigen targets of the expanded CD8+ clones. With 65 patients examined, under 10 had a largest CD8+ clone exceeding 20% of CD8+ cells.

TCRdb's copy holds only in-frame clones and misses some; the assay was immunoSEQ multiplex PCR. The sample lists more than 20,000 clones, 86% occurring once. Germline loops: CDR1 LNHNV, CDR2 YYDKDF (reference sequence). The CDR3 has 13 residues. The V gene lost 5 bases and the J gene lost 0 bases, with 7 bases spanning the gap. Input material: CD8+ T cells sorted from blood. The TCR sequence derives from a woman aged 50 to 65 in good health. The chain carries TRBV15 and TRBJ1-1; D is undetermined. CDR3 nucleotide sequence: TGTGCCACCAGCGAGACCCTGAACACTGAAGCTTTCTTT. It codes for CATSETLNTEAFF.